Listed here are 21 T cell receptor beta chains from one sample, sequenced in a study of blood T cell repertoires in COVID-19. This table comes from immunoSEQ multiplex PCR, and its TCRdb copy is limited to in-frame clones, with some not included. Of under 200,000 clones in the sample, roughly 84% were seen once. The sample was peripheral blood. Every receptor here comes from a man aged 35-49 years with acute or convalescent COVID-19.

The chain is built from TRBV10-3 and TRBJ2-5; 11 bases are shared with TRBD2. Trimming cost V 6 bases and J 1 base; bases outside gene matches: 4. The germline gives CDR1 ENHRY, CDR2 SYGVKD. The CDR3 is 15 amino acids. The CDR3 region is CAISTSGGPQETQYF. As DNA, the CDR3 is TGTGCCATCAGCACTAGCGGGGGCCCCCAAGAGACCCAGTACTTC.

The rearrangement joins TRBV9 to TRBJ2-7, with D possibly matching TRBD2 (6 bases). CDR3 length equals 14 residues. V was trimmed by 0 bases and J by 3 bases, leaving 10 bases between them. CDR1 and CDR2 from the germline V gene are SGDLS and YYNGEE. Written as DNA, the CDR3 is TGTGCCAGCAGCGTAGGCCAGGGAGGCTACGAGCAGTACTTC. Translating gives CASSVGQGGYEQYF. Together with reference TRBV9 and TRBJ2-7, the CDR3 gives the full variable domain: DSGVTQTPKHLITATGQRVTLRCSPRSGDLSVYWYQQSLDQGLQFLIQYYNGEERAKGNILERFSAQQFPDLHSELNLSSLELGDSALYFCASSVGQGGYEQYFGPGTRLTVT.

CDR3 in DNA: TGTGCCAGCAGCTTGATTAACGGGGGGGCGGGAGATACGCAGTATTTT. Translation: CASSLINGGAGDTQYF. The V and J genes are TRBV5-6 and TRBJ2-3, with 8 bases that match TRBD2. Per the germline V gene, CDR1 is SGHDT and CDR2 is YYEEEE. The ends lost 1 base at V and 5 bases at J; junction bases unmatched: 9. The CDR3 loop spans 16 amino acids.

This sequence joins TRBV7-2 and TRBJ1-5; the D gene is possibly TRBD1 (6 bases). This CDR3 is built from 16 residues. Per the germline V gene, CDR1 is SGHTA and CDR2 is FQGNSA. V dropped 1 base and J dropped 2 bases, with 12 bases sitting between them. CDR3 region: CASSLVAGVGNQPQHF. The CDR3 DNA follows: TGTGCCAGCAGCTTAGTAGCAGGGGTTGGCAATCAGCCCCAGCATTTT.

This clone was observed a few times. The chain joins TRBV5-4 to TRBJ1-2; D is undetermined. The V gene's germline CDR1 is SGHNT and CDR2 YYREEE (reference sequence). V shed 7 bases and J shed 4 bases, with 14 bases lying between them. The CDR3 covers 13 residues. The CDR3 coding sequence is TGTGCCAGCGGCCTTGACGGAGCCTATGGCTACACCTTC. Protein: CASGLDGAYGYTF.

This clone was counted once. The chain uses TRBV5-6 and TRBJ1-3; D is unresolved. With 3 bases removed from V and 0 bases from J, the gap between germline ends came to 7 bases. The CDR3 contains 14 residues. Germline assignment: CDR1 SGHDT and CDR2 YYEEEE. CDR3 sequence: CASSYTNSGNTIYF. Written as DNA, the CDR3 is TGTGCCAGCAGCTACACGAACTCTGGAAACACCATATATTTT.

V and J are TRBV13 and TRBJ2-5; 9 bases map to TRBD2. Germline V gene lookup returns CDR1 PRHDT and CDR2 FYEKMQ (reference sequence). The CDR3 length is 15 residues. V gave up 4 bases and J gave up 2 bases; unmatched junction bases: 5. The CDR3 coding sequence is TGTGCCAGCAGCTCAACTAGCGGGCAGCAAGAGACCCAGTACTTC. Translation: CASSSTSGQQETQYF.

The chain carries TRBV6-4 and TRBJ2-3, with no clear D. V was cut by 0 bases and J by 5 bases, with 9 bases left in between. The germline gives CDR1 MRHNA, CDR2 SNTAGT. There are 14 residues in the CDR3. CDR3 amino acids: CASSDSAERDTQYF. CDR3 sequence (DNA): TGTGCCAGCAGTGACTCGGCAGAAAGAGATACGCAGTATTTT.

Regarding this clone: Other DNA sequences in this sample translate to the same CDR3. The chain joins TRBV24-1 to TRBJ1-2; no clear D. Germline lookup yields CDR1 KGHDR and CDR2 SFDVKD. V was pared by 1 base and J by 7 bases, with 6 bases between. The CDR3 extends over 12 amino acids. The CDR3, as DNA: TGTGCCACCAGTGATTTTAGAGGTGGCTACACCTTC. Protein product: CATSDFRGGYTF.

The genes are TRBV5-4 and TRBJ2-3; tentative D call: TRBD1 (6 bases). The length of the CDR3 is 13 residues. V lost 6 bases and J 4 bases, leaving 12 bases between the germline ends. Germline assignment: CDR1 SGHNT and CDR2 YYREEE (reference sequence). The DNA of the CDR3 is TGTGCCAGCACCCCGGGACAACCAGATACGCAGTATTTT. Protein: CASTPGQPDTQYF.

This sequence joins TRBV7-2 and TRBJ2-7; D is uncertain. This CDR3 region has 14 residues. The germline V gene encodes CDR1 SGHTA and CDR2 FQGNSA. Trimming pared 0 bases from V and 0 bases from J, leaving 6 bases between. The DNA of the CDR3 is TGTGCCAGCAGCTTAGCGTACGGCTCCTACGAGCAGTACTTC. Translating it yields CASSLAYGSYEQYF.

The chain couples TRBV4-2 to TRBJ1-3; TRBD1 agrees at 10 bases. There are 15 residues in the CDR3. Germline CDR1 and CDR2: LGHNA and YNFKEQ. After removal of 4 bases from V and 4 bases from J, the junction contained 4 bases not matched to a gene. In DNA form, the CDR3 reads TGTGCCAGCAGCCTGGACAGGGGGGAAGGAAACACCATATATTTT. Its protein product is CASSLDRGEGNTIYF.

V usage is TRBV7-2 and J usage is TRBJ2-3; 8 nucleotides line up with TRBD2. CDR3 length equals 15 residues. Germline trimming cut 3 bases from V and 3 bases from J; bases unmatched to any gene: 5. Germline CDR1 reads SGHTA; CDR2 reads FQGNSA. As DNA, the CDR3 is TGTGCCAGCAGCTTGGGACTAGGGGGAACAGATACGCAGTATTTT. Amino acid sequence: CASSLGLGGTDTQYF.

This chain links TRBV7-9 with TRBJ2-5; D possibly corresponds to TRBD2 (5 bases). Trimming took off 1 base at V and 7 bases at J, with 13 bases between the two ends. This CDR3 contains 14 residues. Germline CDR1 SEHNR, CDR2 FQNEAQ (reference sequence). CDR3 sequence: CASSLGGSPGTQYF. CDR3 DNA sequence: TGTGCCAGCAGCTTAGGTGGGAGCCCAGGGACCCAGTACTTC.

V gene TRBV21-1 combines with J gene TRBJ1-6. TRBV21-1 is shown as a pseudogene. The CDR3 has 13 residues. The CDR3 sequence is CASSKVGGTPLHF. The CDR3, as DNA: TGTGCCAGCAGCAAAGTCGGGGGGACACCCCTCCACTTT.

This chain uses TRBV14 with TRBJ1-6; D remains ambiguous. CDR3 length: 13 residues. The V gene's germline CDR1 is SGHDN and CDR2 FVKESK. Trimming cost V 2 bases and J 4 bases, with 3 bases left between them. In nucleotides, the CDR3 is TGTGCCAGCAGCCAACCATATAATTCACCCCTCCACTTT. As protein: CASSQPYNSPLHF.

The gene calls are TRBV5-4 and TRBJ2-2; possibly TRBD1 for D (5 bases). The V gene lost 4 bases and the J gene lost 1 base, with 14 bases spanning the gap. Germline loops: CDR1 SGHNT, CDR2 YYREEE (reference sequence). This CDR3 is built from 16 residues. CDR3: CASSPRGLMNTGELFF. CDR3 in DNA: TGTGCCAGCAGCCCAAGGGGATTAATGAACACCGGGGAGCTGTTTTTT.

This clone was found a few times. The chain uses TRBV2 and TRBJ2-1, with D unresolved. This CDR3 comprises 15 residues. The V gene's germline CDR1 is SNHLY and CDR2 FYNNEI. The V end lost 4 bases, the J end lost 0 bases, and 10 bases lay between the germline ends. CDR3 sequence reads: CASSVTGLSYNEQFF. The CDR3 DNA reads TGTGCCAGCAGTGTAACGGGTCTCTCCTACAATGAGCAGTTCTTC.

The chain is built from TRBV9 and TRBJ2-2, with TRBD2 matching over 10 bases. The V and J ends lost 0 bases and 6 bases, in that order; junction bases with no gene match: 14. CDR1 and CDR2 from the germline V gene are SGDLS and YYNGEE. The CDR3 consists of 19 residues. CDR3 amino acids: CASSVAGTSELGGAGELFF. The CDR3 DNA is TGTGCCAGCAGCGTAGCCGGGACTAGCGAGCTCGGAGGGGCCGGGGAGCTGTTTTTT.

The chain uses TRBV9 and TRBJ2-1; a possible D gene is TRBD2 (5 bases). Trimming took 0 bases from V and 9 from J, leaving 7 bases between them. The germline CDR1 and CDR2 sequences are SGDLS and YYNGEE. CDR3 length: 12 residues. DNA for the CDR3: TGTGCCAGCAGCGTAGTTGAGGGTGAGCAGTTCTTC. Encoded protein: CASSVVEGEQFF.

CDR3 protein: CASSSPWTGGTEAFF. CDR3 nucleotides: TGTGCCAGCAGCTCCCCATGGACAGGGGGCACTGAAGCTTTCTTT. The rearrangement links TRBV11-2 to TRBJ1-1; 10 positions agree with TRBD1. The CDR3 is 15 amino acids. V gave up 4 bases and J gave up 4 bases; unmatched junction bases: 6. Germline V gives CDR1 SGHAT, CDR2 FQNNGV.